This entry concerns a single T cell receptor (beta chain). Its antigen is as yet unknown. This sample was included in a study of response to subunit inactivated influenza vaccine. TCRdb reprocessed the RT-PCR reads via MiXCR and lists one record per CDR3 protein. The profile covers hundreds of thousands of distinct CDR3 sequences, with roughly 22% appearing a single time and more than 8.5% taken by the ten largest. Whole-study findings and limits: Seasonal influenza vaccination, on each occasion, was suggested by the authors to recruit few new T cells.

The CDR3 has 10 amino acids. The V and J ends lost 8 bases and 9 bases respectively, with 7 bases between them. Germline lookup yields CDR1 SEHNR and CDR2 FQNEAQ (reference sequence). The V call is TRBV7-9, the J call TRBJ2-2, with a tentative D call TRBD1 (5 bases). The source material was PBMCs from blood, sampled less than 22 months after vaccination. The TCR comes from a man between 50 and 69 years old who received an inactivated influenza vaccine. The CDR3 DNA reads TGTGCCAGCTGGGGCAGGGAGCTGTTTTTT. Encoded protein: CASWGRELFF.